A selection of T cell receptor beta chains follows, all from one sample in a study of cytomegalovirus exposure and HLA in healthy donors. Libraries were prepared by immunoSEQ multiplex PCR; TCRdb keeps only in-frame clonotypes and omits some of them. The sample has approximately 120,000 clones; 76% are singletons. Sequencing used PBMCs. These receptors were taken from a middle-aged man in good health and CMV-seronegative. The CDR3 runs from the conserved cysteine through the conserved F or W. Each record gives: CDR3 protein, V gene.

CDR3 protein: CASSTGVAGYGYTF; V gene: TRBV19
CDR3 protein: CAAVGLEAFF; V gene: TRBV28
CDR3 protein: CASSRQWEKLFF; V gene: TRBV19
CDR3 protein: CASSLVGGLNTEAFF; V gene: TRBV7-8
CDR3 protein: CASSLVGTAYGYTF; V gene: TRBV7-9
CDR3 protein: CASSKERLAGANTQYF; V gene: TRBV6-6
CDR3 protein: CASSPRGGGTDTQYF; V gene: TRBV5-5
CDR3 protein: CASSFTQGAGTDTQYF; V gene: TRBV5-1
CDR3 protein: CASSPGGLSYEQYF; V gene: TRBV18
CDR3 protein: CASSDKDRGNTEAFF; V gene: TRBV4-2
CDR3 protein: CASSYATTSGGAYEQFF; V gene: TRBV19
CDR3 protein: CASSLTTSGTGELFF; V gene: TRBV5-1
CDR3 protein: CASSDSRTVNTEAFF; V gene: TRBV6-4
CDR3 protein: CASSAPAGPSYNEQFF; V gene: TRBV4-2
CDR3 protein: CASSLHTANTGIHSGNTIYF; V gene: TRBV27
CDR3 protein: CASSSQGNSPDTQYF; V gene: TRBV5-5
CDR3 protein: CASSLDRGDQPQHF; V gene: TRBV5-8
CDR3 protein: CASSQAASGGGGTDTQYF; V gene: TRBV4-2
CDR3 protein: CASSPRSSGNTIYF; V gene: TRBV16
CDR3 protein: CASSPRREGNEQFF; V gene: TRBV6-5
CDR3 protein: CASSTGSGELFF; V gene: TRBV19
CDR3 protein: CASTPRTALPGNEKLFF; V gene: TRBV19
CDR3 protein: CASSTTGSYGYTF; V gene: TRBV7-3
CDR3 protein: CASSQAYGGIYEQYF; V gene: TRBV4-3
CDR3 protein: CSVSPGAQETQYF; V gene: TRBV29-1
CDR3 protein: CASSQVTRNQPQHF; V gene: TRBV4-1
CDR3 protein: CASSTQGAHVHEQYF; V gene: TRBV18
CDR3 protein: CASSITGRYQPQHF; V gene: TRBV7-8